One sample yielded the 11 T cell receptor beta chains listed below, sequenced in a study of cytomegalovirus exposure and HLA in healthy donors. Here immunoSEQ multiplex PCR was the method, and the copy in TCRdb shows in-frame clones only, minus some. The sample shows approximately 100,000 clones, 87% of them seen only once. The sample was PBMCs. The receptors originated from a man aged 18 to 35 in good health and CMV-seropositive.

CDR3 amino acids: CASTQWQPGEEQYF. The CDR3 DNA sequence: TGTGCCAGCACTCAATGGCAGCCGGGAGAGGAGCAGTACTTC. V gene TRBV11-2 combines with J gene TRBJ2-7, with D perhaps TRBD2 (6 bases). The CDR3 spans 14 residues. The V end was cut by 7 bases, the J end by 7 bases, with 20 bases between. Germline CDR1 reads SGHAT; CDR2 reads FQNNGV. Looking up the rest from reference TRBV11-2 and TRBJ2-7 gives the full variable domain: EAGVAQSPRYKIIEKRQSVAFWCNPISGHATLYWYQQILGQGPKLLIQFQNNGVVDDSQLPKDRFSAERLKGVDSTLKIQPAKLEDSAVYLCASTQWQPGEEQYFGPGTRLTVT.

This clone was counted once. The V gene is TRBV6-1, the J gene TRBJ2-2; TRBD2 matches at 10 bases. J gave up 5 bases and V 4 bases, and 13 bases lay outside the gene matches. The CDR3 has 18 amino acids. Germline CDR1 MNHNS, CDR2 SASEGT. The CDR3, as DNA: TGTGCCAGCAGTGTTCGAGCGGGGGGGCAGCGGTGGACCGGGGAGCTGTTTTTT. Amino acids: CASSVRAGGQRWTGELFF.

The chain has TRBV19 and TRBJ2-5; 7 positions match TRBD1. CDR3 size: 13 residues. Germline values: CDR1 LNHDA, CDR2 SQIVND (reference sequence). V dropped 6 bases and J dropped 3; count of bases not matched to a gene: 4. Here the CDR3 reads CASSLDREETQYF. The CDR3 bases are TGTGCCAGTAGCCTAGACAGGGAAGAGACCCAGTACTTC.

This chain joins TRBV18 and TRBJ1-5; 8 bases are a match to TRBD1. The CDR3 has 17 amino acids. From germline, CDR1 is KGHSH and CDR2 LQKENI. The V segment lost 2 bases and the J segment 1 base; nucleotides outside the gene matches: 7. The CDR3 loop is CASSPEVGQGSNQPQHF. CDR3 DNA: TGTGCCAGCTCACCAGAAGTTGGACAGGGAAGCAATCAGCCCCAGCATTTT.

The chain employs TRBV27 and TRBJ1-1; D gene uncertain. The V gene lost 2 bases and the J gene lost 2 bases, with 6 bases spanning the gap. The germline gives CDR1 MNHEY, CDR2 SMNVEV (reference sequence). CDR3 length equals 13 residues. CDR3 amino acids: CASSLARNTEAFF. The CDR3 DNA reads as TGTGCCAGCAGTTTAGCCAGAAACACTGAAGCTTTCTTT.

J is TRBJ1-2 and V is TRBV15; tentatively, D is TRBD1 (5 bases). The CDR3 has 13 amino acids. The germline CDR1 and CDR2 sequences are LNHNV and YYDKDF (reference sequence). Trimming took off 4 bases at V and 2 bases at J, with 8 bases between the two ends. The CDR3 DNA reads as TGTGCCACCAGCACCAGACAGAACTATGGCTACACCTTC. Residues: CATSTRQNYGYTF.

The chain uses TRBV28 and TRBJ2-3, with D tentatively TRBD1 (5 bases). The CDR3 sequence is 14 residues long. Trimming shortened V by 4 bases and J by 4 bases, and 12 bases separated the two germline ends. Germline V gene sequence: CDR1 MDHEN, CDR2 SYDVKM. The CDR3 reads CASSYGRVADTQYF. The CDR3 DNA follows: TGTGCCAGCAGTTATGGCAGGGTTGCAGATACGCAGTATTTT.

CDR3 amino acids: CASSPGQGTPSEAFF. DNA for the CDR3: TGTGCCAGCAGCCCGGGACAGGGGACCCCCTCTGAAGCTTTCTTT. The rearrangement links TRBV11-3 to TRBJ1-1; 10 bases agree with TRBD1. The junction had 9 bases not matched to a gene; V was cut back by 5 bases and J by 6 bases. The CDR3 contains 15 residues. In germline, CDR1 is SGHNT, CDR2 YENEEA. Full variable domain (outside the CDR3, taken from reference TRBV11-3 and TRBJ1-1): EAGVVQSPRYKIIEKKQPVAFWCNPISGHNTLYWYLQNLGQGPELLIRYENEEAVDDSQLPKDRFSAERLKGVDSTLKIQPAELGDSAVYLCASSPGQGTPSEAFFGQGTRLTVV.

V is TRBV2 and J is TRBJ2-7, with a possible D match to TRBD1 (6 bases). The CDR3 consists of 15 residues. The germline V and J ends were trimmed by 3 bases and 3 bases, with 15 bases remaining between them. CDR1 is SNHLY, CDR2 FYNNEI, per germline. The CDR3 loop is CASSEWQGNYYEQYF. The CDR3 nucleotides read TGTGCCAGCAGTGAGTGGCAGGGGAATTACTACGAGCAGTACTTC.

This clone was counted a single time. The rearrangement joins TRBV13 to TRBJ1-4; D is undetermined. Germline V gene sequence: CDR1 PRHDT, CDR2 FYEKMQ (reference sequence). The CDR3 has 15 amino acids. V was clipped by 5 bases and J by 6 bases, with 16 bases between them. CDR3 sequence: CASSRSGGKDEKLFF. The DNA for the CDR3 is TGTGCCAGCAGCCGCAGCGGAGGGAAGGATGAAAAACTGTTTTTT.

The V and J genes are TRBV28 and TRBJ2-1, with 7 bases fitting TRBD1. The V gene's germline CDR1 is MDHEN and CDR2 SYDVKM. V lost 7 bases to trimming and J lost 7 bases; unmatched junction nucleotides: 7. The CDR3 totals 13 residues. The CDR3 loop is CASIGTGENEQFF. CDR3 nucleotides: TGTGCCAGCATTGGAACAGGGGAGAATGAGCAGTTCTTC.